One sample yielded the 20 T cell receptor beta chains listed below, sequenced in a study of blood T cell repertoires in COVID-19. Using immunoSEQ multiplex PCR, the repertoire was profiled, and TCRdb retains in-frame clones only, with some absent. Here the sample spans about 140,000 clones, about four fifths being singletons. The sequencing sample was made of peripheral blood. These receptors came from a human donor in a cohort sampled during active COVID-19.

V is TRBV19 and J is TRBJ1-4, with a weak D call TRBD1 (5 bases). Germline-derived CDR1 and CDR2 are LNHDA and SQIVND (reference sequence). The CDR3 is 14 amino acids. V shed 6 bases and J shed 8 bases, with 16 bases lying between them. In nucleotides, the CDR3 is TGTGCCAGTAGCCGCCACGGGGAGGGGGAAAAACTGTTTTTT. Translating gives CASSRHGEGEKLFF.

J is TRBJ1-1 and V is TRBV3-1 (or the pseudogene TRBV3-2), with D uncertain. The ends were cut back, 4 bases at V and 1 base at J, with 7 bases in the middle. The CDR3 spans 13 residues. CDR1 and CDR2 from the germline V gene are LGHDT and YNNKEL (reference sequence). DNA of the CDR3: TGTGCCAGCAGCCGAGGCCCGAACACTGAAGCTTTCTTT. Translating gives CASSRGPNTEAFF.

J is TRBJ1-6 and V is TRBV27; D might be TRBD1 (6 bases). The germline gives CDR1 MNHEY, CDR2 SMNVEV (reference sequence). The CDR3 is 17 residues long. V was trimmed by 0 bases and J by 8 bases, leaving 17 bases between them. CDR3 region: CASSLSGTIRPYSPLHF. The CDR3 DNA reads TGTGCCAGCAGTTTATCGGGGACAATCCGACCGTATTCACCCCTCCACTTT.

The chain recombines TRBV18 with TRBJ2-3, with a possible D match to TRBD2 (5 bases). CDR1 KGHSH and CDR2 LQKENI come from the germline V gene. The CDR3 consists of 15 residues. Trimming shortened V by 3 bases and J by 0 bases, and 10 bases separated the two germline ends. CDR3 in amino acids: CASSPTRGSTDTQYF. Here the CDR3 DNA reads TGTGCCAGCTCACCCACTAGAGGCAGCACAGATACGCAGTATTTT.

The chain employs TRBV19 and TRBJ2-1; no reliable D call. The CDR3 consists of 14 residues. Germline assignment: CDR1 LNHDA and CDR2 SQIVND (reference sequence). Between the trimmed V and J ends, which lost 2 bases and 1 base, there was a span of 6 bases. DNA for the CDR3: TGTGCCAGTAGTATACCCGGTTCCTACAATGAGCAGTTCTTC. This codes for CASSIPGSYNEQFF. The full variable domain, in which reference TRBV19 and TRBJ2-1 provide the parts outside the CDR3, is DGGITQSPKYLFRKEGQNVTLSCEQNLNHDAMYWYRQDPGQGLRLIYYSQIVNDFQKGDIAEGYSVSREKKESFPLTVTSAQKNPTAFYLCASSIPGSYNEQFFGPGTRLTVL.

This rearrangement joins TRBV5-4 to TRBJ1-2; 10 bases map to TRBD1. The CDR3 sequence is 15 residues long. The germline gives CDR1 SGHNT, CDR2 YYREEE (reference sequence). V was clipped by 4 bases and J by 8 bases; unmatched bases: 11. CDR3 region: CASSPPPGQGPGYTF. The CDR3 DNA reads TGTGCCAGCAGCCCACCTCCGGGACAGGGGCCGGGCTACACCTTC.

CDR3 residues: CASSDGRAGELFF. The CDR3 region has the DNA TGTGCCAGCAGCGATGGGCGCGCCGGGGAGCTGTTTTTT. The chain is built from TRBV7-9 and TRBJ2-2; D ambiguous. CDR1 SEHNR and CDR2 FQNEAQ come from the germline V gene (reference sequence). The CDR3 length is 13 residues. With 5 bases removed from V and 6 bases from J, the gap between germline ends came to 10 bases.

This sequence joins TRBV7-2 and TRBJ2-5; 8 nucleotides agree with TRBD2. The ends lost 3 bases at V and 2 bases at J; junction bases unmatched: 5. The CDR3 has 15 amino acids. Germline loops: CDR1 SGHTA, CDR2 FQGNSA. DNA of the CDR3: TGTGCCAGCAGCTTTCAACTAGCGGAGCAAGAGACCCAGTACTTC. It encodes CASSFQLAEQETQYF.

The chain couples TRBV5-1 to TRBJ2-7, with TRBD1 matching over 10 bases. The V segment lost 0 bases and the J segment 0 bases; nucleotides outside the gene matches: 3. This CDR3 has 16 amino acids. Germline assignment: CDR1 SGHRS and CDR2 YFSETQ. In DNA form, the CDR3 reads TGCGCCAGCAGCTTGGCGAGGACAGGGGGCTCCTACGAGCAGTACTTC. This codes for CASSLARTGGSYEQYF.

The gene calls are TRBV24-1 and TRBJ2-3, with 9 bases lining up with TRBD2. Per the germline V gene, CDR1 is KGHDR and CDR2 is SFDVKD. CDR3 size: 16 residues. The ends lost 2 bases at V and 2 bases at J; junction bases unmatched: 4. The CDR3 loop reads CATSDYASGTTDTQYF. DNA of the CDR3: TGTGCCACCAGTGATTACGCTAGCGGGACCACAGATACGCAGTATTTT.

This CDR3 reads CSVTTGGRTHTEAFF. The DNA of the CDR3 is TGCAGCGTTACGACAGGGGGCAGAACACACACTGAAGCTTTCTTT. The V gene is TRBV29-1, the J gene TRBJ1-1, with TRBD1 identical over 10 bases. This CDR3 spans 15 amino acids. Germline assignment: CDR1 SQVTM and CDR2 ANQGSEA. The ends lost 5 bases at V and 3 bases at J; junction bases unmatched: 9. The whole variable domain, filled in from reference TRBV29-1 and TRBJ1-1, reads SAVISQKPSRDICQRGTSLTIQCQVDSQVTMMFWYRQQPGQSLTLIATANQGSEATYESGFVIDKFPISRPNLTFSTLTVSNMSPEDSSIYLCSVTTGGRTHTEAFFGQGTRLTVV.

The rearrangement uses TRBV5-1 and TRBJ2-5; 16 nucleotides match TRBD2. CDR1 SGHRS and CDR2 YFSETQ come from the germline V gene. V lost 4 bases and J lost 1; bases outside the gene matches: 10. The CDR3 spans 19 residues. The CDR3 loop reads CASSAAGTSGRAFQETQYF. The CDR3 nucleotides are TGCGCCAGCAGCGCCGCCGGGACTAGCGGGAGGGCCTTCCAAGAGACCCAGTACTTC.

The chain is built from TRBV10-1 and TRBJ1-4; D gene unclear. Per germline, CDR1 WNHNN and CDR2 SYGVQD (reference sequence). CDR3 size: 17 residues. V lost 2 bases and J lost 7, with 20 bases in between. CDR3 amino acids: CASSERSARTPFEKLFF. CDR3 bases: TGCGCCAGCAGTGAGAGGAGCGCAAGAACACCCTTTGAAAAACTGTTTTTT.

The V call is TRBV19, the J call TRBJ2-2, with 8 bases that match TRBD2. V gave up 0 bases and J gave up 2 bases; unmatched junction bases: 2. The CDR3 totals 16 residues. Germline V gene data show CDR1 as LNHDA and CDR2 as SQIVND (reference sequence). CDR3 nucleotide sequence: TGTGCCAGTAGTATAGACGGGAGGGGCAACACCGGGGAGCTGTTTTTT. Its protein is CASSIDGRGNTGELFF.

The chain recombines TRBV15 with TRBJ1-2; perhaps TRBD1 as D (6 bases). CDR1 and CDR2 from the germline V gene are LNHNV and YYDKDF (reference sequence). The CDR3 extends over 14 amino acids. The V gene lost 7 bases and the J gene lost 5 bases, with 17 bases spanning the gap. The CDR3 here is CATTDAGEWYGYTF. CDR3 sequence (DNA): TGTGCCACCACCGATGCAGGGGAGTGGTATGGCTACACCTTC. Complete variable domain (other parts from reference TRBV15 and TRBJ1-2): DAMVIQNPRYQVTQFGKPVTLSCSQTLNHNVMYWYQQKSSQAPKLLFHYYDKDFNNEADTPDNFQSRRPNTSFCFLDIRSPGLGDTAMYLCATTDAGEWYGYTFGSGTRLTVV.

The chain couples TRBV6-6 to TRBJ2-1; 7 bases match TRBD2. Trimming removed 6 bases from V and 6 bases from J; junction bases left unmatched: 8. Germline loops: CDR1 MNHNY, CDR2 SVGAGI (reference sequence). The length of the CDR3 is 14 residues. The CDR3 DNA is TGTGCCAGCAGGGACGGGGGACTACCCAATGAGCAGTTCTTC. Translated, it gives CASRDGGLPNEQFF.

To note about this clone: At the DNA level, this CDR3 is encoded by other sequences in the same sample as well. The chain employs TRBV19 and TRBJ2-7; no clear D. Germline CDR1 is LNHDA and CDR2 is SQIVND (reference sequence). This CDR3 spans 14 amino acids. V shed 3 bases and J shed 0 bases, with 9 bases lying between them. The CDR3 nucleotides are TGTGCCAGTAGTATGACTGGAAGCTCCTACGAGCAGTACTTC. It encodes CASSMTGSSYEQYF.

The CDR3 DNA reads as TGTGCCAGCAGTACAAGGGGCGTGGGGGGGGTCTATGGCTACACCTTC. It yields the protein CASSTRGVGGVYGYTF. The chain combines TRBV27 with TRBJ1-2; possible D gene TRBD1, 5 bases. This CDR3 is 16 amino acids long. Trimming pared 5 bases from V and 4 bases from J, leaving 20 bases between. Germline V gene sequence: CDR1 MNHEY, CDR2 SMNVEV (reference sequence).

The DNA for the CDR3 is TGTGCCAGCAGCTTGGTACTGGGCCCCTACAATGAGCAGTTCTTC. This gives the protein CASSLVLGPYNEQFF. The chain couples TRBV7-7 to TRBJ2-1; D is uncertain. The CDR3 spans 15 residues. In germline, CDR1 is SSHAT, CDR2 FNYEAQ (reference sequence). Trimming took off 3 bases at V and 2 bases at J, with 11 bases between the two ends.

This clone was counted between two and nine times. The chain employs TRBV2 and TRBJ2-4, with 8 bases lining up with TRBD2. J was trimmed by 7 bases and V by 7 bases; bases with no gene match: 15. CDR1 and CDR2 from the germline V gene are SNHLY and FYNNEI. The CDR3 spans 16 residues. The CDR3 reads CASNPEGGRRVNIQYF. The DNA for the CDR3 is TGTGCCAGCAATCCGGAAGGCGGGAGGAGGGTTAACATTCAGTACTTC.